The clone carrying this TCR beta chain occurred many times. The data stem from a study of blood T cell repertoires in COVID-19. As for the study in general: There were acute and convalescent COVID-19 samples, and they came from the United States, Italy and Spain. T cells, B-cell-depleted T cells, or PBMCs supplied cDNA or gDNA.

Per the original data handling: Amplification with reference gene primers provided the estimates of nucleated cell counts. The assay was immunoSEQ multiplex PCR, and TCRdb's table has in-frame clones only and misses some. The DNA was the basis for D and trimming; V, J and clone size are from that table. The repertoire includes fewer than 110,000 clones, 80% to 85% of them detected once, and approximately 4.1% sits in the top ten. This CDR3 spans 15 amino acids. Germline assignment: CDR1 SGHTA and CDR2 FQGTGA. The V and J ends lost 4 bases and 7 bases, in that order; junction bases with no gene match: 7.

The TCR comes from a human donor in a cohort sampled during active COVID-19. The sample consisted of peripheral blood. The gene calls are TRBV7-3 and TRBJ2-1; 10 bases align to TRBD2. CDR3: CASSYLAGEFNEQFF. CDR3 sequence (DNA): TGTGCCAGCAGCTACCTAGCGGGAGAGTTTAATGAGCAGTTCTTC.